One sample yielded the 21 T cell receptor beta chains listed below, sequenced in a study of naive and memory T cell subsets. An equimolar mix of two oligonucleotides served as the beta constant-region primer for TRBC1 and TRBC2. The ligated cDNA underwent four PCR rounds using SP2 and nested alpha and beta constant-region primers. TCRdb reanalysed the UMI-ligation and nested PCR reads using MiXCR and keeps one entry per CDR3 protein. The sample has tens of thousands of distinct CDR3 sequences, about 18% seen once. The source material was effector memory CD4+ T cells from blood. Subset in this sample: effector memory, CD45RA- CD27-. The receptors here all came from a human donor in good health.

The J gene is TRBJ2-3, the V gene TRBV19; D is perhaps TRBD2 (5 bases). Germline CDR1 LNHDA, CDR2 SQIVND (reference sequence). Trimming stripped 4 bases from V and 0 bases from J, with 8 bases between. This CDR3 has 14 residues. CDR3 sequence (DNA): TGTGCCAGTAGTAGGTCGGGGAGCACAGATACGCAGTATTTT. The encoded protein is CASSRSGSTDTQYF.

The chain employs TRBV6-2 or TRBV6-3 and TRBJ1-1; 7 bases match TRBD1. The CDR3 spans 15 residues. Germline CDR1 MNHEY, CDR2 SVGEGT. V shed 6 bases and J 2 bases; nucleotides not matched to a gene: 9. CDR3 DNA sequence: TGTGCCAGCAGCCCCCGGCGGACAGGTAACACTGAAGCTTTCTTT. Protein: CASSPRRTGNTEAFF.

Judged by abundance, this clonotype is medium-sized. The CDR3 loop reads CASSLARVSSYEQYF. The CDR3 DNA is TGTGCCAGCAGTTTAGCGCGCGTCTCCTCCTACGAGCAGTACTTC. The chain links TRBV12-3 or TRBV12-4 to TRBJ2-7; D uncertain. V lost 0 bases and J 0 bases, leaving 9 bases between the germline ends. The CDR3 length is 15 residues.

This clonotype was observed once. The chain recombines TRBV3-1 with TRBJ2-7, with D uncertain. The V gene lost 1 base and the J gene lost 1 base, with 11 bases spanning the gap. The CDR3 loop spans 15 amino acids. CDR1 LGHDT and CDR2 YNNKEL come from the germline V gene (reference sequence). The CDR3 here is CASSQGVTSSYEQYF. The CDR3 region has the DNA TGTGCCAGCAGCCAAGGGGTTACTTCTTCCTACGAGCAGTACTTC.

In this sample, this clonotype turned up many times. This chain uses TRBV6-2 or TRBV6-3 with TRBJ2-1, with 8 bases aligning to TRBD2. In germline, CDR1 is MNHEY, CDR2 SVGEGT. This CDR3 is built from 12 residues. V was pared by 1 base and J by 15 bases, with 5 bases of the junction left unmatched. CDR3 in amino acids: CASSYYGTSLFF. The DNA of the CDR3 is TGTGCCAGCAGTTACTACGGGACTAGTCTGTTCTTC.

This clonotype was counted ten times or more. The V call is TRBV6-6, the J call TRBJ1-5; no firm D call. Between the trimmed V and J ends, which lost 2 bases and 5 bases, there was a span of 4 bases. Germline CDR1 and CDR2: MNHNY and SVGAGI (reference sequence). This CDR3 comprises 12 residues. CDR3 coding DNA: TGTGCCAGCAGTTACATTGATCAGCCCCAGCATTTT. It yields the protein CASSYIDQPQHF.

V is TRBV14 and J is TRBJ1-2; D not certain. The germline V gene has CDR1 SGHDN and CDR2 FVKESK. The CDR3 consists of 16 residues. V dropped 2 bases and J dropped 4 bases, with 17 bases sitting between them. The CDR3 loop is CASSQTRYSHLYGYTF. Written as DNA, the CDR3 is TGTGCCAGCAGCCAAACCCGGTACTCTCACCTCTATGGCTACACCTTC.

The CDR3 sequence: CASSRTSDEQYF. CDR3 sequence (DNA): TGTGCCAGTAGTCGGACTAGCGACGAGCAGTACTTC. The V call is TRBV19, the J call TRBJ2-7; 9 nucleotides match TRBD2. In germline, CDR1 is LNHDA, CDR2 SQIVND (reference sequence). This CDR3 is built from 12 residues. V lost 5 bases, J lost 5 bases, and 1 base stayed unmatched.

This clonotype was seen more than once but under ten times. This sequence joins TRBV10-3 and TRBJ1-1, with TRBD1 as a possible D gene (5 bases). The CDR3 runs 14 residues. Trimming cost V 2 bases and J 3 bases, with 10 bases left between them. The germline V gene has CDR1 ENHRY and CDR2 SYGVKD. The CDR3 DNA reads TGTGCCATCAGTGAGCGGGGCGTGGACACTGAAGCTTTCTTT. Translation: CAISERGVDTEAFF.

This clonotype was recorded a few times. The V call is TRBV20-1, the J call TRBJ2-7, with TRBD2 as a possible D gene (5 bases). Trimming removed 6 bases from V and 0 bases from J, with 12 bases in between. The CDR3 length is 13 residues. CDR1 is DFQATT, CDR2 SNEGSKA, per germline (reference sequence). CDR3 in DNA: TGCAGTGCCGGCCCCACTAGCTCCTACGAGCAGTACTTC. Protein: CSAGPTSSYEQYF.

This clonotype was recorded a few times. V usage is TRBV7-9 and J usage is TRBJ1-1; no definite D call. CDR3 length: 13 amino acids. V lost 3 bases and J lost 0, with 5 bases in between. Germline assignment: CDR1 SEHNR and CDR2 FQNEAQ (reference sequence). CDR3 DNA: TGTGCCAGCAGCTTCGGACTGAACACTGAAGCTTTCTTT. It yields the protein CASSFGLNTEAFF.

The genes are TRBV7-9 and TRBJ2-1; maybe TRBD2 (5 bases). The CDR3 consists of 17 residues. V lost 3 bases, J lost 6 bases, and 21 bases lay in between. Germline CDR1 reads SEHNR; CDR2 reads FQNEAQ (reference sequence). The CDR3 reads CASSFSRILTRINEQFF. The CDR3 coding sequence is TGTGCCAGCAGCTTTAGTAGGATTCTAACTAGGATCAATGAGCAGTTCTTC.

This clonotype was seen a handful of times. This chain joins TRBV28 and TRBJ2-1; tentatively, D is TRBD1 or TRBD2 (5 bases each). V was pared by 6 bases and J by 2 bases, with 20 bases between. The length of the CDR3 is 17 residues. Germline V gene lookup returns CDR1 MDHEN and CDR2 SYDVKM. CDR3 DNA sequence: TGTGCCAGCAGACCTAATCGCGGGCAGGGTCCCTACAATGAGCAGTTCTTC. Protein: CASRPNRGQGPYNEQFF.

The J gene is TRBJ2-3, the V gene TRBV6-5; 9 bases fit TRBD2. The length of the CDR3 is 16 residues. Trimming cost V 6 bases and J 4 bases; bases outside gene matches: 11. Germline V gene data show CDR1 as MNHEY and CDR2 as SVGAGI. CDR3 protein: CASRGGRGGEADTQYF. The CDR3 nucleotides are TGTGCCAGCAGAGGCGGGAGGGGAGGTGAGGCAGATACGCAGTATTTT.

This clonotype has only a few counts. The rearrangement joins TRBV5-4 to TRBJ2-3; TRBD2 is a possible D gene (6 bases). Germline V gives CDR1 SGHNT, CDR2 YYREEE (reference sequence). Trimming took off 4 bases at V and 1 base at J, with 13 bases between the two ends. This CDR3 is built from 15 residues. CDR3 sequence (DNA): TGTGCCAGCAGCCGAAGTAGCGGACGCACAGATACGCAGTATTTT. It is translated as CASSRSSGRTDTQYF.

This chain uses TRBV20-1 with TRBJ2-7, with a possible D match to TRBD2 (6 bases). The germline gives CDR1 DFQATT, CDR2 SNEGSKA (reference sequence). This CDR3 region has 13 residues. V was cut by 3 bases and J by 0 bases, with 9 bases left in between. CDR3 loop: CSASRLGSYEQYF. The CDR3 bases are TGCAGTGCTAGCCGACTAGGCTCCTACGAGCAGTACTTC.

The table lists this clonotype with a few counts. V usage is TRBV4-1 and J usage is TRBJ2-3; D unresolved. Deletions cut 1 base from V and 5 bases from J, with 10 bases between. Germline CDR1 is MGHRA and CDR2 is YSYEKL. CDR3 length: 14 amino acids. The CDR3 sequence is CASSQGLRGDTQYF. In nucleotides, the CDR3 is TGCGCCAGCAGCCAAGGATTACGAGGAGATACGCAGTATTTT.

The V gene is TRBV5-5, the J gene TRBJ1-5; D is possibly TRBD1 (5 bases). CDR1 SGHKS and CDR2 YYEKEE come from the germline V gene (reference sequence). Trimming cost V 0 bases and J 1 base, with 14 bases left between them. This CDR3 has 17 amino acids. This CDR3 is CASSLVPAGGSNQPQHF. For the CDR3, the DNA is TGTGCCAGCAGCTTGGTCCCCGCGGGGGGAAGCAATCAGCCCCAGCATTTT.

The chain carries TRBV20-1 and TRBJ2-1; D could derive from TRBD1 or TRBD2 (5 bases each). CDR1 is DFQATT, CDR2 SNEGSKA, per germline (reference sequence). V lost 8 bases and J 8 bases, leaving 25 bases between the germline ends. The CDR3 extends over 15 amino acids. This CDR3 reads CSTPGGSGFRDEQFF. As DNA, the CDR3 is TGCAGTACACCTGGGGGAAGCGGATTTAGGGATGAGCAGTTCTTC.

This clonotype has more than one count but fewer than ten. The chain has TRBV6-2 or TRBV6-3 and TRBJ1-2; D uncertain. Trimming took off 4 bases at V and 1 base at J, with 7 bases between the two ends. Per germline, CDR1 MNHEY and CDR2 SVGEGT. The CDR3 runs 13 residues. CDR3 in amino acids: CASSFTDNYGYTF. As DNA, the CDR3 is TGTGCCAGCAGTTTCACAGATAACTATGGCTACACCTTC.

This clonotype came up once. The CDR3 here is CAISDFYEQYF. The CDR3 DNA is TGTGCCATCTCGGACTTCTACGAGCAGTACTTC. V gene TRBV7-9 combines with J gene TRBJ2-7, with D perhaps matching TRBD2 (5 bases). Deletions cut 10 bases from V and 3 bases from J, with 10 bases between. This CDR3 is 11 amino acids long. Germline CDR1 and CDR2: SEHNR and FQNEAQ (reference sequence).